This T cell receptor (beta chain) appears in the sequencing data of a study of shared clonotypes between healthy human individuals. Generated by immunoSEQ multiplex PCR, the TCRdb table keeps only in-frame clones and is missing some. The sample has more than 2 million clones, around 93% seen once. The CDR3 runs 17 residues. In germline, CDR1 is MNHEY, CDR2 SMNVEV (reference sequence). The V gene lost 3 bases and the J gene lost 4 bases, with 21 bases spanning the gap. Naivety among CD8 cells was defined by CD45RO negativity and positive CCR7 selection, thereby excluding terminally differentiated effector memory CD45RA+ cells.

This sequence originates from a man aged 18-30 years in good health. Some clones in this sample may be carry-over from other donors' samples. This chain joins TRBV27 and TRBJ2-5; D may correspond to TRBD1 or TRBD2 (5 bases each). Material for sequencing was naive CD8+ T cells from PBMCs. The CDR3 region has the DNA TGTGCCAGCAGTTTGAGAAGTCCGGGGCCCCCCCCAGAGACCCAGTACTTC. Translated, it gives CASSLRSPGPPPETQYF.